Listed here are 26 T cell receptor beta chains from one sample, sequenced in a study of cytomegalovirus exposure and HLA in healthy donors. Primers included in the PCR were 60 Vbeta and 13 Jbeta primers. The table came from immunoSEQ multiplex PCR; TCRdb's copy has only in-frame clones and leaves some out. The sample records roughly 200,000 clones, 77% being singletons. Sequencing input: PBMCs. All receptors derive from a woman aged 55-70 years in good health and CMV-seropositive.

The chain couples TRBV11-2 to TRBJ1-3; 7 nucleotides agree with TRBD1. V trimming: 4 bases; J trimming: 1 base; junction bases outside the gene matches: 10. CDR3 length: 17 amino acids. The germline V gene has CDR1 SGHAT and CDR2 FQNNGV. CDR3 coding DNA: TGTGCCAGCAGCTCGTACAGGGGACGGAATTCTGGAAACACCATATATTTT. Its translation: CASSSYRGRNSGNTIYF.

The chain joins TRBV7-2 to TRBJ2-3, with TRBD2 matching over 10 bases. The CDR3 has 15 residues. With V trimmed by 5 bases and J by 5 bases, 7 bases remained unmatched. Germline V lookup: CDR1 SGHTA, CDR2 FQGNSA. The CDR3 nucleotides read TGTGCCAGCAGCCTTAGCGGGGGGCCCCAAGATACGCAGTATTTT. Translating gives CASSLSGGPQDTQYF.

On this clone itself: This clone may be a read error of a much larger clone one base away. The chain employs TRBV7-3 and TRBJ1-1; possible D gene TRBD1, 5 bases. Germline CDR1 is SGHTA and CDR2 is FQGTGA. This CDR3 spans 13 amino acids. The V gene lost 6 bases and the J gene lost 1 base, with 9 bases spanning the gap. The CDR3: CASSTDRNTEAFF. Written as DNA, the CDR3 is TGTGCCAGCAGTACAGACAGGAACACTGAAGCTTTCTTT. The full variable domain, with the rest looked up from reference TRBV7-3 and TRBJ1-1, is GAGVSQTPSNKVTEKGKYVELRCDPISGHTALYWYRQSLGQGPEFLIYFQGTGAADDSGLPNDRFFAVRPEGSVSTLKIQRTERGDSAVYLCASSTDRNTEAFFGQGTRLTVV.

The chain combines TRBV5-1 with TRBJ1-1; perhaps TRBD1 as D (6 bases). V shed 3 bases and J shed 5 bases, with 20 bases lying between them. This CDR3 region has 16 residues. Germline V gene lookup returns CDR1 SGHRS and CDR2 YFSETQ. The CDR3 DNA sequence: TGCGCCAGCAGCTGGGGGCCCGGCCAGGGTGAAACTGAAGCTTTCTTT. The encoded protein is CASSWGPGQGETEAFF.

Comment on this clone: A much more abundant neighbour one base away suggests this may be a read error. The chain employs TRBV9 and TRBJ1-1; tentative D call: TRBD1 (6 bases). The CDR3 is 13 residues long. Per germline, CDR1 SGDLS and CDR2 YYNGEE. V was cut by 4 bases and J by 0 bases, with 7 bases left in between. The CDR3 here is CASSRQVNTEAFF. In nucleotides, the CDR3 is TGTGCCAGCAGCCGACAGGTGAACACTGAAGCTTTCTTT.

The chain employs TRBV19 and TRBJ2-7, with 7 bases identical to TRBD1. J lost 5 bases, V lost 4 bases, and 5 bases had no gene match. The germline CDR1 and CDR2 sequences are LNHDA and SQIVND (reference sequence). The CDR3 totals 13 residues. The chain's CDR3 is CASSTQGLHEQYF. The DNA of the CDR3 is TGTGCCAGTAGTACACAGGGGTTGCACGAGCAGTACTTC.

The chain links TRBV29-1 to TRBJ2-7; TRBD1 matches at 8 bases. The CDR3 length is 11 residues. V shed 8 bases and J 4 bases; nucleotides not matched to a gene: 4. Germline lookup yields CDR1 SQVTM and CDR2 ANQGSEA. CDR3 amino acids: CSLRTGYEQYF. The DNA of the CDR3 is TGCAGCTTAAGGACAGGGTACGAGCAGTACTTC.

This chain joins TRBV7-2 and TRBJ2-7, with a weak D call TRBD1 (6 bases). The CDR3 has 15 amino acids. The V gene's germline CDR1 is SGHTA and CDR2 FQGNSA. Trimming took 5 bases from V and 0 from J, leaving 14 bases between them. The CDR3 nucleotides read TGTGCCAGCAGCCCCTCGGGACACCCCTCCTACGAGCAGTACTTC. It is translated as CASSPSGHPSYEQYF.

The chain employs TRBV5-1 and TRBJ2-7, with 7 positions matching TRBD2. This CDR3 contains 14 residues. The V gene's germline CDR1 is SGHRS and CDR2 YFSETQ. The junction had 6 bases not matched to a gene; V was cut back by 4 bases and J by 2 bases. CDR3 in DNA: TGCGCCAGCAGCCCCGGACTAGTAACCTACGAGCAGTACTTC. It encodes CASSPGLVTYEQYF.

For the CDR3, the DNA is TGCGCCAGCAGCTTCGGGGGGGACTCTGGAAACACCATATATTTT. Residues: CASSFGGDSGNTIYF. The chain combines TRBV5-1 with TRBJ1-3; tentatively, D is TRBD1 (5 bases). Germline V CDR1 and CDR2: SGHRS, YFSETQ. Trimming shortened V by 2 bases and J by 0 bases, and 9 bases separated the two germline ends. The CDR3 contains 15 residues.

CDR3 amino acids: CASSIAGDLNTQYF. In DNA form, the CDR3 reads TGTGCCAGTAGTATAGCGGGGGATCTGAATACGCAGTATTTT. The chain couples TRBV19 to TRBJ2-3, with D possibly being TRBD2 (6 bases). Germline V gene data show CDR1 as LNHDA and CDR2 as SQIVND (reference sequence). The V and J ends lost 1 base and 7 bases respectively, with 12 bases between them. This CDR3 region has 14 residues. Filled out from reference TRBV19 and TRBJ2-3, the complete variable domain reads DGGITQSPKYLFRKEGQNVTLSCEQNLNHDAMYWYRQDPGQGLRLIYYSQIVNDFQKGDIAEGYSVSREKKESFPLTVTSAQKNPTAFYLCASSIAGDLNTQYFGPGTRLTVL.

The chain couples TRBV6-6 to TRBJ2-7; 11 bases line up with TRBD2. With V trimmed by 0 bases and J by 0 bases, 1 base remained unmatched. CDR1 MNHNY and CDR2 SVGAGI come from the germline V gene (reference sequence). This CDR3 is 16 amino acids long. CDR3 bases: TGTGCCAGCAGTTACTCAGGGACTAGCGGCTCCTACGAGCAGTACTTC. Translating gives CASSYSGTSGSYEQYF.

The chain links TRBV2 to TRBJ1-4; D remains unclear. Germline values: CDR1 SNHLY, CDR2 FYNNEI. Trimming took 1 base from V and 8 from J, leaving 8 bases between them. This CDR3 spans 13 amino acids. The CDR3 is CASSEGEREKLFF. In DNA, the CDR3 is TGTGCCAGCAGTGAAGGGGAGCGCGAAAAACTGTTTTTT. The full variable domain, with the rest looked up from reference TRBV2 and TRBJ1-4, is EPEVTQTPSHQVTQMGQEVILRCVPISNHLYFYWYRQILGQKVEFLVSFYNNEISEKSEIFDDQFSVERPDGSNFTLKIRSTKLEDSAMYFCASSEGEREKLFFGSGTQLSVL.

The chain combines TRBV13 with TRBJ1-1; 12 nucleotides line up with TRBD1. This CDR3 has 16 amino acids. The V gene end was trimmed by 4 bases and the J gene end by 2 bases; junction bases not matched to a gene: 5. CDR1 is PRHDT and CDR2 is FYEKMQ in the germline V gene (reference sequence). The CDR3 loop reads CASSWGDRGHNTEAFF. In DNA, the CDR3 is TGTGCCAGCAGCTGGGGGGACAGGGGGCATAACACTGAAGCTTTCTTT.

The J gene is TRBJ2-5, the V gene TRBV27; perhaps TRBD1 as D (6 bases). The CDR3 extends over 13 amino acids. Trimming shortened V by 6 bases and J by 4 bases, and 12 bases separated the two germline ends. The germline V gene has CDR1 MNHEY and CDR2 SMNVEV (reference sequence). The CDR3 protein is CASSLTGLETQYF. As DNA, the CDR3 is TGTGCCAGCAGCTTAACAGGGTTAGAGACCCAGTACTTC.

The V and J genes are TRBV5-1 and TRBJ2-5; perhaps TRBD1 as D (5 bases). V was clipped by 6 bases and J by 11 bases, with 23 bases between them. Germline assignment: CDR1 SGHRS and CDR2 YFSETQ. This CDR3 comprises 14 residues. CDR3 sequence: CASNPDMGLGQQYF. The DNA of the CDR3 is TGCGCCAGCAACCCGGACATGGGCCTTGGGCAGCAGTACTTC. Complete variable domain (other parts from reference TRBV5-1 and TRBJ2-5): KAGVTQTPRYLIKTRGQQVTLSCSPISGHRSVSWYQQTPGQGLQFLFEYFSETQRNKGNFPGRFSGRQFSNSRSEMNVSTLELGDSALYLCASNPDMGLGQQYFGPGTRLLVL.

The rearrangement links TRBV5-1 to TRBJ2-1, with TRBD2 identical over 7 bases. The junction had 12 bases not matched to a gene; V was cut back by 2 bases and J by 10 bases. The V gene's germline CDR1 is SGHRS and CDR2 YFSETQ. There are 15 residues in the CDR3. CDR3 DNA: TGCGCCAGCAGCTTCGCCGGGACTGGGGAGGGGGAGCAGTTCTTC. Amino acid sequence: CASSFAGTGEGEQFF. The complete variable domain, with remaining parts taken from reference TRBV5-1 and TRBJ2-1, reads KAGVTQTPRYLIKTRGQQVTLSCSPISGHRSVSWYQQTPGQGLQFLFEYFSETQRNKGNFPGRFSGRQFSNSRSEMNVSTLELGDSALYLCASSFAGTGEGEQFFGPGTRLTVL.

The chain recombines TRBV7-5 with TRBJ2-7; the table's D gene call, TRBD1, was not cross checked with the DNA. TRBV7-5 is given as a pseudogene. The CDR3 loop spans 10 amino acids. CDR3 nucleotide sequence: TGTGTCAGAAGCTACAACGAGCAGTACTTC. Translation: CVRSYNEQYF.

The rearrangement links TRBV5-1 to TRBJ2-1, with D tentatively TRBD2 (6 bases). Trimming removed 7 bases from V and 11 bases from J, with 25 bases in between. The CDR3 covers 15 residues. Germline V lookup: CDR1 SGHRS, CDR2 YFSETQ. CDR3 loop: CASSPGGVARPQQFF. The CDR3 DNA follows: TGCGCCAGCTCCCCCGGAGGGGTAGCGCGCCCGCAGCAGTTCTTC.

The CDR3 sequence: CASSLLRGGQGFNTEAFF. In DNA, the CDR3 is TGCGCCAGCAGCTTGTTGAGAGGCGGACAGGGGTTCAACACTGAAGCTTTCTTT. This rearrangement joins TRBV5-1 to TRBJ1-1, with TRBD1 matching 9 bases. Germline loops: CDR1 SGHRS, CDR2 YFSETQ. This CDR3 comprises 18 residues. The V gene end was trimmed by 1 base and the J gene end by 2 bases; junction bases not matched to a gene: 12.

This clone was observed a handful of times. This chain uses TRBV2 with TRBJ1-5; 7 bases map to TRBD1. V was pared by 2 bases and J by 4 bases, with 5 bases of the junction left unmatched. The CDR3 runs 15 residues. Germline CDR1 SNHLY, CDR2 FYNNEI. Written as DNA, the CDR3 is TGTGCCAGCAGTGAATTAGACAGGGTAAATCAGCCCCAGCATTTT. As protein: CASSELDRVNQPQHF.

CDR3 nucleotide sequence: TGTGCCAGCAGCTCCGGACAGGGGAGCATTGAGCAGTTCTTC. This codes for CASSSGQGSIEQFF. The gene calls are TRBV7-3 and TRBJ2-1, with TRBD1 identical over 9 bases. Germline-derived CDR1 and CDR2 are SGHTA and FQGTGA. After removal of 4 bases from V and 9 bases from J, the junction contained 7 bases not matched to a gene. The length of the CDR3 is 14 residues. Together with reference TRBV7-3 and TRBJ2-1, the CDR3 gives the full variable domain: GAGVSQTPSNKVTEKGKYVELRCDPISGHTALYWYRQSLGQGPEFLIYFQGTGAADDSGLPNDRFFAVRPEGSVSTLKIQRTERGDSAVYLCASSSGQGSIEQFFGPGTRLTVL.

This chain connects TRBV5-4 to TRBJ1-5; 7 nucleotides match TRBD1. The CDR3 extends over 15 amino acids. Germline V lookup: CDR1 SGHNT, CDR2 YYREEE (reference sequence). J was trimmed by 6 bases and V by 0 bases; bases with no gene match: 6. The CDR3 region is CASSLAGTVPQPQHF. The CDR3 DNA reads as TGTGCCAGCAGCTTGGCTGGGACAGTTCCTCAGCCCCAGCATTTT.

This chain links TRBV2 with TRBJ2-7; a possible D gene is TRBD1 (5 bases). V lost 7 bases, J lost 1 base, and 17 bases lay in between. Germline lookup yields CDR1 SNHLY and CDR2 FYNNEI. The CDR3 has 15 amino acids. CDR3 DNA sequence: TGTGCCAGCACCGACCAGGGTCTTACTTCCTACGAGCAGTACTTC. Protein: CASTDQGLTSYEQYF.

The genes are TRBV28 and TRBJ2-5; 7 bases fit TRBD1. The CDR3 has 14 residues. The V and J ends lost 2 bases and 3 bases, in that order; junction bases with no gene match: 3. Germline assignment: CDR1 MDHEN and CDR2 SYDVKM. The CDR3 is CASSLDRVKETQYF. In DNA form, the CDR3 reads TGTGCCAGCAGTTTAGACAGGGTTAAAGAGACCCAGTACTTC. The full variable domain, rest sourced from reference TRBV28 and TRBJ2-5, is DVKVTQSSRYLVKRTGEKVFLECVQDMDHENMFWYRQDPGLGLRLIYFSYDVKMKEKGDIPEGYSVSREKKERFSLILESASTNQTSMYLCASSLDRVKETQYFGPGTRLLVL.

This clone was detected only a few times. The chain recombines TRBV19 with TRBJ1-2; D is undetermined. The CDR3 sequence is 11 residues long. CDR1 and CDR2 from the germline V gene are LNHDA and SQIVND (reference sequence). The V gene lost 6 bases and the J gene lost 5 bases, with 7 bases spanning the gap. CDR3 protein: CASRNGYGYTF. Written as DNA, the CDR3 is TGTGCCAGTAGGAACGGTTATGGCTACACCTTC.